The next 12 T cell receptor beta chains were all read from a single sample in a study of blood T cell repertoires in COVID-19 (TCRdb year 2020). Receptor amplification or capture employed the immunoSEQ multiplex PCR assay. TCRdb retrieved this table from immuneACCESS and kept in-frame rearrangements only. Not all clones are present; in checked studies, unresolved V genes account for under half, and no reason is known for the remainder. The sample includes about 300,000 clones, with approximately 88% observed a single time. The biggest ten clones account for 6.9% of the sample. Input material: peripheral blood. These receptors all stem from a woman aged 30 to 39 who had recovered from COVID-19.

The CDR3 protein is CASSLTGTGLYEQYF. CDR3 coding DNA: TGTGCCAGCAGTCTAACCGGGACAGGGCTATACGAGCAGTACTTC. The J gene is TRBJ2-7, the V gene TRBV27; 9 bases map to TRBD1. The CDR3 is made up of 15 amino acids. V dropped 5 bases and J dropped 4; count of bases not matched to a gene: 9. Germline loops: CDR1 MNHEY, CDR2 SMNVEV (reference sequence).

This clone was detected only once. The J gene is TRBJ1-2, the V gene TRBV7-2, with TRBD1 identical over 7 bases. V was clipped by 5 bases and J by 4 bases; unmatched bases: 7. This CDR3 spans 14 amino acids. Germline lookup yields CDR1 SGHTA and CDR2 FQGNSA. CDR3 nucleotide sequence: TGTGCCAGCAGCGCCTCCGGGACAGCCTATGGCTACACCTTC. Amino acids: CASSASGTAYGYTF.

The chain couples TRBV30 to TRBJ1-6, with D possibly being TRBD1 (6 bases). The germline V and J ends were trimmed by 4 bases and 9 bases, with 22 bases remaining between them. From germline, CDR1 is GTSNPN and CDR2 SVGIG (reference sequence). This CDR3 has 16 amino acids. In nucleotides, the CDR3 is TGTGCCTGGATGTCATCGTGGGGGCTGGGGAGTTCACCCCTCCACTTT. Translated: CAWMSSWGLGSSPLHF.

This chain connects TRBV20-1 to TRBJ2-1; D unclear. The V gene lost 3 bases and the J gene lost 2 bases, with 11 bases spanning the gap. The CDR3 covers 14 residues. CDR1 and CDR2 from the germline V gene are DFQATT and SNEGSKA (reference sequence). CDR3 DNA sequence: TGCAGTGCTAGTGACGGTCCGACCTACAATGAGCAGTTCTTC. Translated, it gives CSASDGPTYNEQFF.

This chain connects TRBV24-1 to TRBJ2-3; 15 nucleotides align to TRBD2. J lost 3 bases, V lost 4 bases, and 10 bases had no gene match. From germline, CDR1 is KGHDR and CDR2 SFDVKD. The CDR3 loop spans 19 amino acids. In DNA, the CDR3 is TGTGCCACCAGTGAATACGGACTAGCGGGGGGGTATCTGACAGATACGCAGTATTTT. As protein: CATSEYGLAGGYLTDTQYF.

The chain links TRBV9 to TRBJ2-5, with 7 bases fitting TRBD1. The germline gives CDR1 SGDLS, CDR2 YYNGEE. V dropped 4 bases and J dropped 5; count of bases not matched to a gene: 5. CDR3 size: 13 residues. The CDR3 loop is CASSPTGEETQYF. CDR3 DNA sequence: TGTGCCAGCAGCCCTACAGGGGAGGAGACCCAGTACTTC.

The rearrangement joins TRBV5-1 to TRBJ2-3, with 12 bases aligning to TRBD2. The germline CDR1 and CDR2 sequences are SGHRS and YFSETQ. V gave up 4 bases and J gave up 2 bases; unmatched junction bases: 5. The length of the CDR3 is 16 residues. The CDR3 is CASSKGLAGFTDTQYF. The CDR3 bases are TGCGCCAGCAGCAAAGGACTAGCGGGGTTCACAGATACGCAGTATTTT.

This chain uses TRBV20-1 with TRBJ2-5; D may be TRBD2 (6 bases). With 6 bases removed from V and 5 bases from J, the gap between germline ends came to 10 bases. Germline V gives CDR1 DFQATT, CDR2 SNEGSKA (reference sequence). The CDR3 loop spans 11 amino acids. The CDR3 DNA sequence: TGCAGTGCCCCAGGAGGGGAGACCCAGTACTTC. Amino acid sequence: CSAPGGETQYF.

The chain joins TRBV14 to TRBJ2-2; 7 nucleotides agree with TRBD2. CDR1 is SGHDN and CDR2 is FVKESK in the germline V gene. V dropped 2 bases and J dropped 2; count of bases not matched to a gene: 8. This CDR3 has 17 residues. CDR3 loop: CASSQPRSSGNTGELFF. The CDR3 region has the DNA TGTGCCAGCAGCCAACCAAGGTCTAGCGGAAACACCGGGGAGCTGTTTTTT.

The chain has TRBV27 and TRBJ1-6; TRBD1 agrees at 7 bases. V trimming: 7 bases; J trimming: 7 bases; junction bases outside the gene matches: 10. From germline, CDR1 is MNHEY and CDR2 SMNVEV (reference sequence). The CDR3 has 15 amino acids. The CDR3 DNA reads TGTGCCAGCAATCGACAGGGTTTGTTGAATTCACCCCTCCACTTT. This sequence encodes CASNRQGLLNSPLHF.

The chain couples TRBV4-3 to TRBJ2-3; D possibly corresponds to TRBD1 (5 bases). The V end lost 1 base, the J end lost 0 bases, and 11 bases lay between the germline ends. The length of the CDR3 is 16 residues. From germline, CDR1 is LGHNA and CDR2 YSLEER. The CDR3 DNA sequence: TGCGCCAGCAGCCAAGGGGGAAGGGGTAGCACAGATACGCAGTATTTT. Its translation: CASSQGGRGSTDTQYF.

The chain employs TRBV6-5 and TRBJ1-5, with D maybe TRBD1 (5 bases). The germline gives CDR1 MNHEY, CDR2 SVGAGI. The CDR3 is 13 residues long. Trimming cost V 5 bases and J 1 base, with 6 bases left between them. DNA for the CDR3: TGTGCCAGCAGTCCAGGGAGCAATCAGCCCCAGCATTTT. Protein product: CASSPGSNQPQHF.